The rows below give T cell receptor beta chains drawn from one sample of a study of human T cells and chemical hapten exposure. Each CDR3 protein gets one entry after TCRdb re-called the RACE reads with MiXCR. The table includes roughly 150,000 distinct CDR3 sequences, roughly 25% detected once. The starting material was whole blood, obtained in connection with sensitization to the hapten diphenylcyclopropenone (DPC). The receptors derive from a woman between 18 and 29 years old with alopecia areata. Some clones in this sample may be carry-over from other donors' samples. Both conserved end residues are part of each CDR3. A D gene is named only where the DNA matches it firmly. Size is omitted from some rows. Given values are once, few, many or a class for expanded clones.

TRBV12-3/TRBV12-4,TRBJ2-7,TRBD2,NA,CASSLWGGSSYEQYF,TGTGCCAGCAGTTTATGGGGGGGGAGCTCCTACGAGCAGTACTTC
TRBV4-2,TRBJ1-6,NA,NA,CASSQETQAYSPLHF,TGTGCCAGCAGCCAAGAGACACAGGCTTATTCACCCCTCCACTTT
TRBV10-3,TRBJ1-2,NA,NA,CAVGRGINYGYTF,TGTGCCGTCGGGCGGGGAATTAACTATGGCTACACCTTC
TRBV15,TRBJ2-5,TRBD1,few,CATSRDQGDQETQYF,TGTGCCACCAGCAGAGACCAGGGGGACCAAGAGACCCAGTACTTC
TRBV25-1,TRBJ1-3,TRBD1,NA,CASTGQGRDTIYF,TGTGCCAGCACCGGACAGGGCAGGGACACCATATATTTT
TRBV12-3/TRBV12-4,TRBJ1-1,NA,few,CASSSGIEAFF,TGTGCCAGCAGCTCAGGGATTGAAGCTTTCTTT
TRBV20-1,TRBJ2-3,NA,NA,CSAPRGVLSTDTQYF,TGCAGTGCTCCCAGGGGGGTCCTTAGCACAGATACGCAGTATTTT
TRBV7-2,TRBJ2-3,NA,NA,CASSLGLYTDTQYF,TGTGCCAGCAGCTTAGGGTTATACACAGATACGCAGTATTTT
TRBV10-3,TRBJ2-7,NA,NA,CAISEGGRIEQYF,TGTGCCATCAGTGAGGGGGGGCGGATTGAGCAGTACTTC
TRBV3-1,TRBJ1-6,NA,NA,CASSQGNSPLHF,TGTGCCAGCAGCCAAGGGAATTCACCCCTCCACTTT
TRBV7-2,TRBJ2-7,NA,many,CASSFPGEQYF,TGTGCCAGCAGCTTCCCGGGGGAGCAGTACTTC
TRBV6-1,TRBJ1-1,NA,NA,CASGPRSAEAFF,TGTGCCAGTGGGCCCCGTAGCGCTGAAGCTTTCTTT
TRBV4-2,TRBJ2-7,NA,many,CASSSSTSYYEQYF,TGTGCCAGCAGCTCGAGTACTAGCTACTACGAGCAGTACTTC
TRBV7-6,TRBJ2-7,NA,few,CASSPGGLPYEQYF,TGTGCCAGCAGCCCCGGGGGCCTTCCCTACGAGCAGTACTTC
TRBV12-3/TRBV12-4,TRBJ1-5,NA,NA,CASSLSQGRAQHF,TGTGCCAGCAGTTTATCCCAGGGGAGGGCCCAGCATTTT
TRBV5-1,TRBJ2-7,NA,few,CASSRRGIDSYEQYF,TGCGCCAGCAGCCGACGGGGGATAGACTCCTACGAGCAGTACTTC
TRBV29-1,TRBJ2-3,TRBD1,NA,CSVRQGFATDTQYF,TGCAGCGTCCGACAGGGTTTTGCTACAGATACGCAGTATTTT
TRBV24-1,TRBJ2-5,TRBD2,NA,CATSDLKRGSKETQYF,TGTGCCACCAGTGATTTGAAGCGGGGGAGCAAAGAGACCCAGTACTTC
TRBV9,TRBJ1-3,TRBD1,NA,CASSVRTGPGNTIYF,TGTGCCAGCAGCGTTAGGACAGGTCCTGGAAACACCATATATTTT
TRBV7-7,TRBJ2-2,NA,few,CASSPRANLNTGELFF,TGTGCCAGCAGCCCTAGGGCCAATTTGAACACCGGGGAGCTGTTTTTT
TRBV21-1,TRBJ2-7,NA,NA,CASSKTFLHYEQYF,TGTGCCAGCAGCAAAACTTTCCTACATTACGAGCAGTACTTC
TRBV7-3,TRBJ2-1,TRBD2,few,CASSSPSGSNNEQFF,TGTGCCAGCAGCTCCCCTAGCGGGAGCAACAATGAGCAGTTCTTC
TRBV20-1,TRBJ2-6,NA,once,CSARWAGANVLTF,TGCAGTGCTAGATGGGCCGGGGCCAACGTCCTGACTTTC
TRBV12-3/TRBV12-4,TRBJ2-7,TRBD2,NA,CASSLGTSGIPQHSYEQYF,TGTGCCAGCAGTTTGGGGACTAGCGGGATCCCGCAACACTCCTACGAGCAGTACTTC
TRBV12-3/TRBV12-4,TRBJ1-1,TRBD1,NA,CASSPETGLTEAFF,TGTGCCAGCAGTCCCGAGACAGGGTTGACTGAAGCTTTCTTT
TRBV5-6,TRBJ1-5,TRBD1,once,CASSSEQGDQPQHF,TGTGCCAGCAGCTCGGAACAGGGGGATCAGCCCCAGCATTTT
TRBV7-8,TRBJ2-5,TRBD1,few,CASSLGTGRREETQYF,TGTGCCAGCAGCCTTGGGACAGGGAGGAGAGAAGAGACCCAGTACTTC
TRBV30,TRBJ1-2,TRBD1,many,CAWSKGGRVVYGYTF,TGTGCCTGGAGTAAAGGGGGCCGCGTGGTCTATGGCTACACCTTC
TRBV29-1,TRBJ2-1,NA,NA,CSVFRTPMGNEQFF,TGCAGCGTTTTCAGGACCCCGATGGGCAATGAGCAGTTCTTC
TRBV12-3/TRBV12-4,TRBJ2-1,NA,NA,CASWAPNEQFF,TGTGCCAGCTGGGCACCAAATGAGCAGTTCTTC
TRBV12-5,TRBJ2-2,NA,NA,CASGLVGTGELFF,TGTGCTAGTGGTTTGGTGGGGACCGGGGAGCTGTTTTTT
TRBV11-2,TRBJ1-4,NA,NA,CASSLRASGEKLFF,TGTGCCAGCAGCTTGCGGGCCAGTGGCGAAAAACTGTTTTTT
TRBV20-1,TRBJ2-3,NA,NA,CSAPSKRSTDTQYF,TGCAGTGCGCCATCTAAGCGGAGCACAGATACGCAGTATTTT
TRBV4-1,TRBJ2-3,NA,NA,CASSHPGGGVDTQYF,TGCGCCAGCAGCCATCCGGGGGGCGGAGTAGATACGCAGTATTTT
TRBV4-3,TRBJ1-5,NA,few,CASSPKAGVGNQPQHF,TGCGCCAGCAGCCCCAAGGCAGGGGTGGGCAATCAGCCCCAGCATTTT
TRBV5-1,TRBJ2-2,NA,NA,CASSWVGELFF,TGCGCCAGCAGTTGGGTCGGGGAGCTGTTTTTT
TRBV6-2/TRBV6-3,TRBJ2-6,NA,NA,CASSLEESGANVLTF,TGTGCCAGCAGTTTGGAGGAATCGGGGGCCAACGTCCTGACTTTC
TRBV6-5,TRBJ2-3,TRBD2,few,CASSYSGGGASDTQYF,TGTGCCAGCAGTTACTCGGGCGGGGGGGCCTCAGATACGCAGTATTTT
TRBV10-3,TRBJ2-3,NA,NA,CAICRERNTDTQYF,TGTGCCATCTGTAGGGAGCGGAATACAGATACGCAGTATTTT
TRBV5-6,TRBJ1-1,TRBD1,NA,CASSLAEGAGEAFF,TGTGCCAGCAGCTTGGCTGAGGGGGCAGGCGAAGCTTTCTTT
TRBV6-5,TRBJ1-4,NA,many,CASSYVRNEKLFF,TGTGCCAGCAGTTATGTCCGTAATGAAAAACTGTTTTTT
TRBV4-1,TRBJ1-6,NA,NA,CASSPHGVRTLHF,TGCGCCAGCAGCCCGCACGGGGTTCGGACCCTCCACTTT
TRBV5-1,TRBJ1-5,NA,few,CASRPDTTSLDQPQHF,TGCGCCAGCAGACCAGACACCACTTCACTAGATCAGCCCCAGCATTTT
TRBV5-4,TRBJ2-7,TRBD2,NA,CASSSLAGGREQYF,TGTGCCAGCAGCTCCTTAGCGGGAGGGAGAGAGCAGTACTTC
TRBV5-1,TRBJ2-7,NA,few,CASSLGGDSLYEQYF,TGCGCCAGCAGCCTGGGCGGGGACAGCCTCTACGAGCAGTACTTC
TRBV12-3/TRBV12-4,TRBJ2-1,NA,NA,CASSSRVKQFF,TGTGCCAGCAGTTCCAGGGTAAAGCAGTTCTTC
TRBV10-3,TRBJ1-2,NA,NA,CAISDPGSGDGYTF,TGTGCCATCAGTGATCCGGGCTCCGGAGATGGCTACACCTTC
TRBV9,TRBJ2-7,NA,NA,CASSGEQYF,TGTGCCAGCAGCGGGGAGCAGTACTTC
TRBV7-8,TRBJ1-1,NA,NA,CATTRGGEAFF,TGTGCCACCACCCGGGGGGGTGAAGCTTTCTTT
TRBV4-3,TRBJ2-2,NA,few,CASSERRDPSTGELFF,TGCGCCAGCAGCGAACGCCGGGACCCTTCCACCGGGGAGCTGTTTTTT
TRBV7-2,TRBJ1-1,NA,few,CASSPTRRPNTEAFF,TGTGCCAGCAGCCCCACGAGGCGGCCGAACACTGAAGCTTTCTTT
TRBV25-1,TRBJ1-4,NA,NA,CASSIPGARSEKLFF,TGTGCCAGCAGTATCCCAGGCGCGAGGAGTGAAAAACTGTTTTTT
TRBV7-2,TRBJ2-3,NA,NA,CASSSGVTQYF,TGTGCCAGCAGCTCAGGGGTTACGCAGTATTTT
TRBV2,TRBJ2-1,TRBD2,NA,CATWRRGGLYNEQFF,TGTGCCACCTGGAGACGCGGGGGGTTATACAATGAGCAGTTCTTC
TRBV4-2,TRBJ1-5,TRBD1,few,CASSQDSLAGTGYQPQHF,TGTGCCAGCAGCCAAGATAGTTTAGCCGGGACAGGGTATCAGCCCCAGCATTTT